This entry concerns a single T cell receptor (beta chain). No antigen is known for it. The sample belongs to a study of OX40 agonist ivuxolimab in advanced cancers. On the study more broadly: An agonistic anti-OX40 (CD134) antibody, ivuxolimab, was used to treat the patients. Three partial responders included one hepatocellular carcinoma patient and two cutaneous melanoma patients. A mean age of approximately 58 years, range roughly 23 to 85, was recorded, and under 85% were male.

Whole-study findings and limits: Within 6 weeks, CD4+ and CD8+ blood T cells expanded clonally at 0.1 to 3.0 mg/kg.

TCRdb's table, derived via immunoSEQ multiplex PCR, lists solely in-frame clones and lacks some. The sample carries around 45,000 clones, roughly 91% recorded once. The clonotype originates from an adult with an advanced solid tumor such as melanoma, head and neck, liver or kidney cancer. Source: CD4+ or CD8+ T cells sorted from blood, taken in a trial of the OX40 agonist ivuxolimab.

Here the CDR3 DNA reads TGTGCCAGCAGTTCCTTGGGGTACGAGCAGTACTTC. It translates to CASSSLGYEQYF. The chain links TRBV28 to TRBJ2-5; D uncertain. The assigned J gene may be wrong: the sequence end matches TRBJ2-7 better. The germline gives CDR1 MDHEN, CDR2 SYDVKM. CDR3 length: 12 residues.